Listed below are T cell receptor beta chains from one sample, sequenced in a study of blood T cell repertoires in COVID-19. Clones were read by immunoSEQ multiplex PCR, and TCRdb kept only the in-frame ones, dropping some. The sample yields around 80,000 clones, 70% to 90% seen once. Sequencing was done on a sample of peripheral blood. The receptors originated from a woman over 75 with active or convalescent COVID-19. Each CDR3 is given with its conserved first and last residue. D genes are given only for firm matches. Size values are once, few and many counts, or a class for expanded clones, and some rows have none.

d_gene,j_gene,v_gene,abundance,CDR3aa,CDR3nt
-,TRBJ1-1,TRBV6-2/TRBV6-3,-,CASSRQAMNTEAFF,TGTGCCAGCAGCCGACAGGCCATGAACACTGAAGCTTTCTTT
-,TRBJ2-7,TRBV7-8,few,CASSLGVDSSYEQYF,TGTGCCAGCAGCTTAGGCGTAGACAGCTCCTACGAGCAGTACTTC
TRBD1,TRBJ2-7,TRBV6-6,-,CASSLGQGFTYEQYF,TGTGCCAGCAGTTTAGGACAGGGGTTTACCTACGAGCAGTACTTC
TRBD1,TRBJ1-4,TRBV14,-,CASSQSLGQGYEKLFF,TGTGCCAGCAGCCAATCTCTGGGACAGGGGTATGAAAAACTGTTTTTT
-,TRBJ1-2,TRBV19,-,CASSRSTEAYGYTF,TGTGCCAGTAGCCGAAGCACTGAAGCGTATGGCTACACCTTC
-,TRBJ2-1,TRBV13,-,CASSLGGVAYEQFF,TGTGCCAGCAGCTTAGGGGGAGTGGCATATGAGCAGTTCTTC
TRBD1,TRBJ1-2,TRBV7-9,-,CASTKGGAYGYTF,TGTGCCAGCACCAAAGGGGGCGCCTATGGCTACACCTTC
-,TRBJ2-7,TRBV9,-,CASSVAEALSYEQYF,TGTGCCAGCAGCGTAGCAGAGGCCCTTTCCTACGAGCAGTACTTC
TRBD2,TRBJ2-5,TRBV11-3,-,CASSSGGGGPQYF,TGTGCCAGCAGCTCGGGCGGGGGAGGCCCCCAGTACTTC
-,TRBJ2-5,TRBV5-4,-,CASSLPIQPGLQYF,TGTGCCAGCAGCTTACCGATACAACCAGGGCTCCAGTACTTC
-,TRBJ2-5,TRBV3-1/TRBV3-2,-,CAACSRRAGPQFRAIQETQYF,TGTGCCGCCTGTTCCCGGAGAGCGGGCCCTCAATTTAGGGCCATCCAAGAGACCCAGTACTTC
-,TRBJ2-5,TRBV18,-,CASSHTGSQETQYF,TGTGCCAGCTCACATACCGGGAGCCAAGAGACCCAGTACTTC
TRBD1,TRBJ1-2,TRBV28,-,CASSPLRTGAGYTF,TGTGCCAGCAGTCCGCTCCGGACAGGGGCCGGCTACACCTTC
TRBD1,TRBJ2-5,TRBV24-1,-,CATGEQGMETQYF,TGTGCCACCGGAGAACAGGGGATGGAGACCCAGTACTTC
-,TRBJ1-1,TRBV7-2,-,CASSSDGGARVTEAFF,TGTGCCAGCAGCTCAGATGGGGGGGCGCGGGTCACTGAAGCTTTCTTT
-,TRBJ2-1,TRBV28,-,CASSSTGRIGYNEQFF,TGTGCCAGCAGCTCCACAGGGAGAATTGGCTACAATGAGCAGTTCTTC
-,TRBJ2-7,TRBV6-5,-,CASRYWQGDEQYF,TGTGCCAGCAGATATTGGCAGGGTGATGAGCAGTACTTC
TRBD1,TRBJ2-7,TRBV28,once,CASSSPRQGALEQYF,TGTGCCAGCAGTTCCCCCAGACAGGGGGCACTCGAGCAGTACTTC
-,TRBJ1-5,TRBV24-1,-,CATSDGQLYQPQHF,TGTGCCACCAGTGACGGACAGCTCTATCAGCCCCAGCATTTT
TRBD1,TRBJ1-6,TRBV9,-,CASSLGQGYSPLHF,TGTGCCAGCAGCCTTGGACAGGGCTATTCACCCCTCCACTTT
TRBD1,TRBJ2-7,TRBV10-3,-,CAISTTGYEQYF,TGTGCCATCAGCACGACAGGGTACGAGCAGTACTTC
-,TRBJ1-5,TRBV12-5,-,CASGLPPREPQHF,TGTGCTAGTGGTCTCCCTCCCAGGGAGCCCCAGCATTTT
TRBD2,TRBJ2-5,TRBV6-5,few,CASSPSGGKQETQYF,TGTGCCAGCAGCCCCAGCGGGGGGAAACAAGAGACCCAGTACTTC
TRBD1,TRBJ2-3,TRBV7-9,-,CASSPTGGHTDTQYF,TGTGCCAGCAGCCCGACAGGGGGGCACACAGATACGCAGTATTTT
-,TRBJ1-1,TRBV9,-,CASTTGRGDTEAFF,TGTGCCAGCACCACTGGGCGGGGGGACACTGAAGCTTTCTTT
-,TRBJ1-5,TRBV7-2,-,CASNPVGSNQPQHF,TGTGCCAGCAACCCGGTCGGTAGCAATCAGCCCCAGCATTTT
TRBD1,TRBJ2-5,TRBV7-2,-,CASSLRTGGQQTQYF,TGTGCCAGCAGCTTAAGGACAGGGGGTCAACAGACCCAGTACTTC
-,TRBJ1-2,TRBV28,-,CASSLTGYYGYTF,TGTGCCAGCAGTTTAACAGGGTACTATGGCTACACCTTC
-,TRBJ2-7,TRBV9,-,CASSRRPGELYEQYF,TGTGCCAGCAGCCGCCGCCCGGGGGAGCTCTACGAGCAGTACTTC
TRBD1,TRBJ1-1,TRBV10-2,-,CASSEGRGDTEAFF,TGCGCCAGCAGTGAAGGCAGGGGGGACACTGAAGCTTTCTTT
-,TRBJ1-5,TRBV9,-,CASSVGAGNQPQHF,TGTGCCAGCAGCGTAGGGGCAGGAAATCAGCCCCAGCATTTT
TRBD1,TRBJ1-2,TRBV3-1/TRBV3-2,-,CASSHDRGSIGYTF,TGTGCCAGCAGCCATGACAGGGGCTCCATTGGCTACACCTTC
TRBD1,TRBJ1-2,TRBV18,-,CASSPPGTDGVYTF,TGTGCCAGCTCACCCCCCGGGACAGATGGTGTCTACACCTTC
-,TRBJ1-5,TRBV10-2,-,CASSEVIQPQHF,TGCGCCAGCAGTGAGGTAATTCAGCCCCAGCATTTT
TRBD1,TRBJ1-5,TRBV19,few,CANSRGASNQPQHF,TGTGCCAACAGCAGGGGGGCGAGCAATCAGCCCCAGCATTTT
-,TRBJ1-1,TRBV19,-,CASSFPQGTEAFF,TGTGCCAGTAGTTTCCCTCAGGGCACTGAAGCTTTCTTT
TRBD2,TRBJ2-1,TRBV18,once,CASSPGTSTSYNEQFF,TGTGCCAGCTCACCCGGGACTAGCACTTCCTACAATGAGCAGTTCTTC
-,TRBJ1-2,TRBV30,few,CAWRGASFVRGYTF,TGTGCCTGGAGGGGAGCCTCCTTTGTTCGTGGCTACACCTTC
-,TRBJ2-7,TRBV20-1,once,CSAGGADSYEQYF,TGCAGTGCTGGTGGCGCGGACTCCTACGAGCAGTACTTC
TRBD1,TRBJ1-1,TRBV2,-,CASSSMTGTFGAFF,TGTGCCAGCAGTTCAATGACAGGGACCTTTGGCGCTTTCTTT
-,TRBJ1-2,TRBV29-1,-,CSVGLGGYGYTF,TGCAGCGTTGGGCTGGGAGGATATGGCTACACCTTC
TRBD2,TRBJ2-2,TRBV18,few,CASSHSGSLGTGELFF,TGTGCCAGCTCACACAGCGGGAGTTTGGGCACCGGGGAGCTGTTTTTT
TRBD1,TRBJ1-1,TRBV7-2,-,CASSLGQGLNTEAFF,TGTGCCAGCAGCTTAGGACAGGGGCTGAACACTGAAGCTTTCTTT
-,TRBJ1-5,TRBV12-3/TRBV12-4,-,CASTGRANQPQHF,TGTGCCAGCACGGGCAGGGCCAATCAGCCCCAGCATTTT
TRBD1,TRBJ2-7,TRBV15,-,CATSAGQGKNYEQYF,TGTGCCACCAGCGCGGGACAGGGGAAGAACTACGAGCAGTACTTC
TRBD1,TRBJ1-5,TRBV18,-,CASSPGTGGQPQHF,TGTGCCAGCTCACCTGGGACAGGGGGTCAGCCCCAGCATTTT
-,TRBJ1-5,TRBV19,-,CASNDRLKPQHF,TGTGCCAGTAATGACAGGCTTAAGCCCCAGCATTTT
TRBD2,TRBJ2-1,TRBV5-1,-,CASRSPGTIHNEQFF,TGCGCCAGCAGGTCCCCCGGGACTATTCACAATGAGCAGTTCTTC
TRBD2,TRBJ2-3,TRBV30,-,CAWTGGSGRLADTQYF,TGTGCCTGGACCGGAGGGAGCGGGAGATTGGCAGATACGCAGTATTTT
-,TRBJ1-1,TRBV2,-,CASSDISALALQNTEAFF,TGTGCCAGCAGTGATATTTCGGCCTTAGCCCTCCAGAACACTGAAGCTTTCTTT
-,TRBJ1-2,TRBV11-2,-,CASSLEYSYGYTF,TGTGCCAGCAGCTTAGAATACAGTTATGGCTACACCTTC
TRBD1,TRBJ2-1,TRBV7-9,few,CASSLWAGGYNEQFF,TGTGCCAGCAGCTTATGGGCAGGGGGTTACAATGAGCAGTTCTTC
TRBD1,TRBJ1-6,TRBV3-1/TRBV3-2,-,CASSPRDSYNSPLHF,TGTGCCAGCAGCCCCCGGGACAGCTATAATTCACCCCTCCACTTT
-,TRBJ2-1,TRBV10-3,-,CAISDSTDWFF,TGTGCCATCAGCGACAGCACGGATTGGTTCTTC
TRBD2,TRBJ2-3,TRBV6-5,-,CASNLLAAYTDTQYF,TGTGCCAGCAATTTACTAGCGGCCTACACAGATACGCAGTATTTT
TRBD1,TRBJ2-7,TRBV19,-,CASTDRTNSYEQYF,TGTGCCAGTACGGACAGGACCAACTCCTACGAGCAGTACTTC
-,TRBJ2-2,TRBV25-1,-,CASSDRTKNTGELFF,TGTGCCAGCAGTGACCGGACAAAGAACACCGGGGAGCTGTTTTTT